This T cell receptor beta chain appears in the sequencing data of a study of cytotoxic CD8 clonotypes in ibrutinib-treated CLL. Germline CDR1 is WSHSY and CDR2 is SAAADI. The junction had 9 bases not matched to a gene; V was cut back by 4 bases and J by 4 bases. The length of the CDR3 is 17 residues. This table comes from immunoSEQ multiplex PCR, and its TCRdb copy is limited to in-frame clones, with some not included. Of roughly 150,000 clones listed, about 88% are singletons. In regard to this clone: Its specificity is unknown.

Regarding the study as a whole: Baseline values of clonality outstripped age-matched healthy donors and followed circulating CD8+ T-cell counts. Sampling time points were not equivalent between sustained-remission and progressing patients.

This sequence originates from a human donor with chronic lymphocytic leukemia. The material sequenced was PBMCs, taken at disease progression, from a patient treated with ibrutinib. This chain links TRBV10-2 with TRBJ2-1, with TRBD2 matching 11 bases. CDR3 nucleotide sequence: TGCGCCAGCAGTGGCGTAGCGGGAGGGCCAATTTACAATGAGCAGTTCTTC. Protein product: CASSGVAGGPIYNEQFF.